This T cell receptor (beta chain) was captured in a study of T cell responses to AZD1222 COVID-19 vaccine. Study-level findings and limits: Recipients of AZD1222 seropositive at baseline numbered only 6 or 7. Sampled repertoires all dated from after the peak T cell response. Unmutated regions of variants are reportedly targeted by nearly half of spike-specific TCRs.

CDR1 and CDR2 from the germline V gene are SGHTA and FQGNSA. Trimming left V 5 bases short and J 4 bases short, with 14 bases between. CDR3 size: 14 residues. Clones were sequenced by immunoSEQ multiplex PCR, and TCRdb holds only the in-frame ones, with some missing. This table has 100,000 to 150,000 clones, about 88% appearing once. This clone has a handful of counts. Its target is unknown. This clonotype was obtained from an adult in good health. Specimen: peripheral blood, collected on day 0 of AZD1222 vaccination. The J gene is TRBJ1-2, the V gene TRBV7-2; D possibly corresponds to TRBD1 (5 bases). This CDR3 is CASSPGTPGYGYTF. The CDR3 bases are TGTGCCAGCAGCCCCGGGACTCCCGGCTATGGCTACACCTTC.